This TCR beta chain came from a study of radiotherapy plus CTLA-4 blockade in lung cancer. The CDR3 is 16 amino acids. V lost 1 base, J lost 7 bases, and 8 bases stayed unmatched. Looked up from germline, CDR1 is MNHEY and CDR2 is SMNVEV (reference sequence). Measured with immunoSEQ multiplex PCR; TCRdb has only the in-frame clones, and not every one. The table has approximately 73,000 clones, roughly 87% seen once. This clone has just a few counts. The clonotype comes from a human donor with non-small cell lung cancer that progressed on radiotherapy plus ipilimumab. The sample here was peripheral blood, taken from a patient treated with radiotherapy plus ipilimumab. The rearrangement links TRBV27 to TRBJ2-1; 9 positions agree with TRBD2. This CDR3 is CASSLFRREGGNEQFF. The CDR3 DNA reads TGTGCCAGCAGTTTATTTAGGCGGGAGGGCGGTAATGAGCAGTTCTTC.